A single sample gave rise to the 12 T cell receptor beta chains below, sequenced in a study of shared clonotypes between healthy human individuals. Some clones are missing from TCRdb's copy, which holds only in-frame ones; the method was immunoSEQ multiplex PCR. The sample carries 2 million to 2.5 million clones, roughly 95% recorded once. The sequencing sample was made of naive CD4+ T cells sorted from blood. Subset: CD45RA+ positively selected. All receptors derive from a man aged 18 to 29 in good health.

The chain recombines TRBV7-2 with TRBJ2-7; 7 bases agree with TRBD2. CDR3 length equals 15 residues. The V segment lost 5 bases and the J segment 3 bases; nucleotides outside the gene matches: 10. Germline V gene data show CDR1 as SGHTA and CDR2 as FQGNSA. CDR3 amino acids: CASSPTSVNHYEQYF. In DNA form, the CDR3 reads TGTGCCAGCAGCCCTACTAGCGTAAATCACTACGAGCAGTACTTC.

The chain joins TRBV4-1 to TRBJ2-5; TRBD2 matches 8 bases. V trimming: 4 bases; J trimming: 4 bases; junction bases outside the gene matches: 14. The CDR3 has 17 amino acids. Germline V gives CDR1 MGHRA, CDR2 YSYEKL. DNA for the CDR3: TGCGCCAGCAGCCCGAATACTCGACCCGGACTAGCAGAGACCCAGTACTTC. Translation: CASSPNTRPGLAETQYF.

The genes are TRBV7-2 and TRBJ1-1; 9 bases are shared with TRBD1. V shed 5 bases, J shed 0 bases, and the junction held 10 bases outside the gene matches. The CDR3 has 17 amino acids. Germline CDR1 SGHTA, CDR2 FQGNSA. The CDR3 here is CASSPRQGGSMNTEAFF. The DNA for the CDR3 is TGTGCCAGCAGCCCTAGACAGGGGGGTTCAATGAACACTGAAGCTTTCTTT.

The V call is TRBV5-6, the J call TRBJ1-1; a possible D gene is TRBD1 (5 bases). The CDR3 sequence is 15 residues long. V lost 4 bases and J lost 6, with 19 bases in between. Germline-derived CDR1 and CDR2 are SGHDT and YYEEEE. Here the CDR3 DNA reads TGTGCCAGCAGCCCCTATGGTTTGAGGGGAGCTGAAGCTTTCTTT. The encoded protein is CASSPYGLRGAEAFF.

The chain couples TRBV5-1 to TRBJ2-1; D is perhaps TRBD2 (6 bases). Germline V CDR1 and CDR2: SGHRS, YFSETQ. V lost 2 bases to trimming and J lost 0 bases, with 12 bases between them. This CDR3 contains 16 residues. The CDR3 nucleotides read TGCGCCAGCAGCTTTGGGAGGACCCGCTCCTACAATGAGCAGTTCTTC. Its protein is CASSFGRTRSYNEQFF. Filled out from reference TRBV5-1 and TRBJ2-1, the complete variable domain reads KAGVTQTPRYLIKTRGQQVTLSCSPISGHRSVSWYQQTPGQGLQFLFEYFSETQRNKGNFPGRFSGRQFSNSRSEMNVSTLELGDSALYLCASSFGRTRSYNEQFFGPGTRLTVL.

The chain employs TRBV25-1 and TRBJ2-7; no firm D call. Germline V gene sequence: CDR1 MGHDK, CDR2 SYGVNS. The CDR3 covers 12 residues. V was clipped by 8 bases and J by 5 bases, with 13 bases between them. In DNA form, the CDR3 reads TGTGCCAGCCGAGAAACAGTCAACGAGCAGTACTTC. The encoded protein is CASRETVNEQYF.

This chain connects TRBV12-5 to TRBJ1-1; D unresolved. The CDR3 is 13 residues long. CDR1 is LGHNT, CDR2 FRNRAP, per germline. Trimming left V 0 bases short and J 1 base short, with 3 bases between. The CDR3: CASGLVWNTEAFF. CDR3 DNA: TGTGCTAGTGGTTTGGTATGGAACACTGAAGCTTTCTTT.

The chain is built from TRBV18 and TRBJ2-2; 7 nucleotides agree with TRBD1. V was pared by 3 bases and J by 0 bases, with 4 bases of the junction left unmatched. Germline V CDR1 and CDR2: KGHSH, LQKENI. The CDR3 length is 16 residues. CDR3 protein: CASSPRDSANTGELFF. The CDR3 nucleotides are TGTGCCAGCTCACCCCGGGACAGCGCGAACACCGGGGAGCTGTTTTTT.

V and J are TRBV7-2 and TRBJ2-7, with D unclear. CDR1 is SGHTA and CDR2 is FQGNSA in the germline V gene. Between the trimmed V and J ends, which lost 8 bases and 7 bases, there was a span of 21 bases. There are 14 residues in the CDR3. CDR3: CASEKDTYDKEQYF. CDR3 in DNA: TGTGCCAGCGAAAAAGATACTTACGATAAAGAGCAGTACTTC.

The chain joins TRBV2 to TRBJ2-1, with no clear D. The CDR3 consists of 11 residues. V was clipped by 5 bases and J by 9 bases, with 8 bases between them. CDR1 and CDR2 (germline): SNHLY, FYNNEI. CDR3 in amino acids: CASSSASEQFF. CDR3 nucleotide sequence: TGTGCCAGCAGTTCTGCTAGTGAGCAGTTCTTC.

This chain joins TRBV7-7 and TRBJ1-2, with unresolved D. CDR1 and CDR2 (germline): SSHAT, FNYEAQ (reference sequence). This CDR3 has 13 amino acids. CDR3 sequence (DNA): TGTGCTGTCTATCTCGGCAGCAACTATGGCTACACCTTC. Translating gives CAVYLGSNYGYTF.

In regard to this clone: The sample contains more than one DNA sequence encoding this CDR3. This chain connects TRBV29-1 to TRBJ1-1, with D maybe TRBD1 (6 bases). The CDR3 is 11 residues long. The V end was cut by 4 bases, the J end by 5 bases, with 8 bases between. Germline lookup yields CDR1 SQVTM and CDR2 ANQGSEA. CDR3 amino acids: CSVAGTTEAFF. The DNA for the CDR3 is TGCAGCGTTGCCGGGACAACTGAAGCTTTCTTT.